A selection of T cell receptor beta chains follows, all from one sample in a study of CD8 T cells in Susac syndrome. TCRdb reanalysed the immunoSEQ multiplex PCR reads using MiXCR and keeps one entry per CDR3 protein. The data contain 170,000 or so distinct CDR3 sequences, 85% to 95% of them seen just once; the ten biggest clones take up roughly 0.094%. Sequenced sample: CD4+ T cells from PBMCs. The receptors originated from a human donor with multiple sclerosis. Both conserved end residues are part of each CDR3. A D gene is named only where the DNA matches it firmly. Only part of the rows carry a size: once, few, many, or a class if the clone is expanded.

cdr3_aa: CATSDPGTSGYEQYF
cdr3_nt: TGTGCCACCAGTGATCCCGGGACTAGCGGGTACGAGCAGTACTTC
j_call: TRBJ2-7
v_call: TRBV24-1
d_call: TRBD2
clone_size: -

cdr3_aa: CASSRTRDRTRGEAFF
cdr3_nt: TGTGCCAGCAGCCGTACCCGGGACAGGACAAGGGGTGAAGCTTTCTTT
j_call: TRBJ1-1
v_call: TRBV7-8
d_call: TRBD1
clone_size: once

cdr3_aa: CASSPLRGPGWNEQYF
cdr3_nt: TGTGCCAGCAGCCCCTTGAGGGGGCCCGGGTGGAACGAGCAGTACTTC
j_call: TRBJ2-7
v_call: TRBV11-2
d_call: TRBD1
clone_size: -

cdr3_aa: CASSQGRTDTQYF
cdr3_nt: TGTGCCAGCAGTCAGGGCAGAACAGATACGCAGTATTTT
j_call: TRBJ2-3
v_call: TRBV6-2/TRBV6-3
d_call: -
clone_size: -

cdr3_aa: CASSQPGQGPHEQYF
cdr3_nt: TGTGCCAGCAGCCAACCGGGACAGGGTCCTCACGAGCAGTACTTC
j_call: TRBJ2-7
v_call: TRBV3-1
d_call: TRBD1
clone_size: -

cdr3_aa: CASSSGLAGVGQFF
cdr3_nt: TGTGCCAGCAGTTCGGGACTAGCGGGAGTAGGGCAGTTCTTC
j_call: TRBJ2-1
v_call: TRBV6-2/TRBV6-3
d_call: TRBD2
clone_size: once

cdr3_aa: CASSHIRGVTRFGETQYF
cdr3_nt: TGTGCCAGCAGCCACATCCGGGGGGTCACGAGGTTCGGGGAGACCCAGTACTTC
j_call: TRBJ2-5
v_call: TRBV14
d_call: TRBD2
clone_size: once

cdr3_aa: CAWTGFSLREQYF
cdr3_nt: TGTGCCTGGACAGGTTTTTCCCTGAGGGAGCAGTACTTC
j_call: TRBJ2-7
v_call: TRBV30
d_call: -
clone_size: -

cdr3_aa: CSASFTGELFF
cdr3_nt: TGCAGTGCCTCCTTTACCGGGGAGCTGTTTTTT
j_call: TRBJ2-2
v_call: TRBV20-1
d_call: -
clone_size: once

cdr3_aa: CASSQTGPPNYEQYF
cdr3_nt: TGTGCCAGCTCACAGACAGGGCCCCCTAACTACGAGCAGTACTTC
j_call: TRBJ2-7
v_call: TRBV18
d_call: TRBD1
clone_size: -

cdr3_aa: CASSQVPGQGNYGYTF
cdr3_nt: TGCGCCAGCAGCCAGGTCCCGGGACAGGGTAATTATGGCTACACCTTC
j_call: TRBJ1-2
v_call: TRBV4-3
d_call: TRBD1
clone_size: -

cdr3_aa: CASSLMGGFGDTQYF
cdr3_nt: TGTGCCAGCAGCTTAATGGGGGGGTTTGGGGATACGCAGTATTTT
j_call: TRBJ2-3
v_call: TRBV7-8
d_call: TRBD2
clone_size: -